This TCR beta chain emerged from a study of blood T cell repertoires in COVID-19. Study details: The study drew acute and convalescent COVID-19 samples from the United States, Italy and Spain.

Profiling relied on immunoSEQ multiplex PCR, and the TCRdb table lists in-frame clones only, not all of them. This table has just over 150,000 clones, about 90% appearing once. CDR1 and CDR2 from the germline V gene are LGHNA and YNFKEQ. The V and J ends lost 0 bases and 0 bases respectively, with 9 bases between them. This CDR3 contains 16 residues. Enrollment of patients from Seattle took place during active infection, with longitudinal follow-up. Sequenced material: peripheral blood. The sequence came from a young man with COVID-19, enrolled during active disease. The chain carries TRBV4-2 and TRBJ1-3; D remains ambiguous. Here the CDR3 DNA reads TGTGCCAGCAGCCAAGATATCAGGAACTCTGGAAACACCATATATTTT. The encoded protein is CASSQDIRNSGNTIYF.